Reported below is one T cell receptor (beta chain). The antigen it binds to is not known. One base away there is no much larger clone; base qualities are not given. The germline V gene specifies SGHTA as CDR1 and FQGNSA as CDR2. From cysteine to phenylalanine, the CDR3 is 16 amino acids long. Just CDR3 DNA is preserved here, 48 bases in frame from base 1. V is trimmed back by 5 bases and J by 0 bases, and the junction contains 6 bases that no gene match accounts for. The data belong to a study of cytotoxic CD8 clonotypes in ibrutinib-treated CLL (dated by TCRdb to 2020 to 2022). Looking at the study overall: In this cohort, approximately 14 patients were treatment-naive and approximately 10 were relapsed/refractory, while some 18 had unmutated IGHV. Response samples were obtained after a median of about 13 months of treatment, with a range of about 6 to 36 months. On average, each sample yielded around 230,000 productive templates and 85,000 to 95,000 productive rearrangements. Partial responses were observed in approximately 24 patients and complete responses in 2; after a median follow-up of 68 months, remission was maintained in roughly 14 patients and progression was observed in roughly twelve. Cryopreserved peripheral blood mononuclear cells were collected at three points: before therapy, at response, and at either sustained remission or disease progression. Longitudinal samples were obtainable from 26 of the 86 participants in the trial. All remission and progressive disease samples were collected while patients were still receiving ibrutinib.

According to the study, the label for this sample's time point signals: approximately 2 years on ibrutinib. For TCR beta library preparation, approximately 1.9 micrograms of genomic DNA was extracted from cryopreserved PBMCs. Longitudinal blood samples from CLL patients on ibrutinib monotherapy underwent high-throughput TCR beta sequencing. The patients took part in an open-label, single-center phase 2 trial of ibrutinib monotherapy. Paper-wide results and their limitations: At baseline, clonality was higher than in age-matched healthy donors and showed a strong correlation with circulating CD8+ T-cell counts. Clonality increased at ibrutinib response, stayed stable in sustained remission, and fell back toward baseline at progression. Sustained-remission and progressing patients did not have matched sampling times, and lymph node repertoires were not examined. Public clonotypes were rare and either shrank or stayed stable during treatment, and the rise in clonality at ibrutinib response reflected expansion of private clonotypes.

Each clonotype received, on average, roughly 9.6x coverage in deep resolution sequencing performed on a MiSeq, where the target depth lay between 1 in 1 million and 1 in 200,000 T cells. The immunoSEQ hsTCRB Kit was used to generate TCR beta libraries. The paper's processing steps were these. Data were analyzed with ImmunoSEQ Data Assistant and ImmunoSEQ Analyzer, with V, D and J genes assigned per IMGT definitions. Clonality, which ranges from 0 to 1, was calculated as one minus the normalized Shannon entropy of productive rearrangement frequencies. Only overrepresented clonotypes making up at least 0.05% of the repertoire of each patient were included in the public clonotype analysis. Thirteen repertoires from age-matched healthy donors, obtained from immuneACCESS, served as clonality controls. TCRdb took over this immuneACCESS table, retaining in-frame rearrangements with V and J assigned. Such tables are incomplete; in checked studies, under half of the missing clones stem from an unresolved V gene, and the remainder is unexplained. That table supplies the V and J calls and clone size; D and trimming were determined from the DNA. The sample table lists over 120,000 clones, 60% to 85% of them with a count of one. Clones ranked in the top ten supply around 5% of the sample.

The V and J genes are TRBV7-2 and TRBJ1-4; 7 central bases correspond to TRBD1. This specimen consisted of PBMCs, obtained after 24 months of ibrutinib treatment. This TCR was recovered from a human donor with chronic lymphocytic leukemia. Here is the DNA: TGTGCCAGCAGCCCAGGACAGGTCACAACTAATGAAAAACTGTTTTTT. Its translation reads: CASSPGQVTTNEKLFF.